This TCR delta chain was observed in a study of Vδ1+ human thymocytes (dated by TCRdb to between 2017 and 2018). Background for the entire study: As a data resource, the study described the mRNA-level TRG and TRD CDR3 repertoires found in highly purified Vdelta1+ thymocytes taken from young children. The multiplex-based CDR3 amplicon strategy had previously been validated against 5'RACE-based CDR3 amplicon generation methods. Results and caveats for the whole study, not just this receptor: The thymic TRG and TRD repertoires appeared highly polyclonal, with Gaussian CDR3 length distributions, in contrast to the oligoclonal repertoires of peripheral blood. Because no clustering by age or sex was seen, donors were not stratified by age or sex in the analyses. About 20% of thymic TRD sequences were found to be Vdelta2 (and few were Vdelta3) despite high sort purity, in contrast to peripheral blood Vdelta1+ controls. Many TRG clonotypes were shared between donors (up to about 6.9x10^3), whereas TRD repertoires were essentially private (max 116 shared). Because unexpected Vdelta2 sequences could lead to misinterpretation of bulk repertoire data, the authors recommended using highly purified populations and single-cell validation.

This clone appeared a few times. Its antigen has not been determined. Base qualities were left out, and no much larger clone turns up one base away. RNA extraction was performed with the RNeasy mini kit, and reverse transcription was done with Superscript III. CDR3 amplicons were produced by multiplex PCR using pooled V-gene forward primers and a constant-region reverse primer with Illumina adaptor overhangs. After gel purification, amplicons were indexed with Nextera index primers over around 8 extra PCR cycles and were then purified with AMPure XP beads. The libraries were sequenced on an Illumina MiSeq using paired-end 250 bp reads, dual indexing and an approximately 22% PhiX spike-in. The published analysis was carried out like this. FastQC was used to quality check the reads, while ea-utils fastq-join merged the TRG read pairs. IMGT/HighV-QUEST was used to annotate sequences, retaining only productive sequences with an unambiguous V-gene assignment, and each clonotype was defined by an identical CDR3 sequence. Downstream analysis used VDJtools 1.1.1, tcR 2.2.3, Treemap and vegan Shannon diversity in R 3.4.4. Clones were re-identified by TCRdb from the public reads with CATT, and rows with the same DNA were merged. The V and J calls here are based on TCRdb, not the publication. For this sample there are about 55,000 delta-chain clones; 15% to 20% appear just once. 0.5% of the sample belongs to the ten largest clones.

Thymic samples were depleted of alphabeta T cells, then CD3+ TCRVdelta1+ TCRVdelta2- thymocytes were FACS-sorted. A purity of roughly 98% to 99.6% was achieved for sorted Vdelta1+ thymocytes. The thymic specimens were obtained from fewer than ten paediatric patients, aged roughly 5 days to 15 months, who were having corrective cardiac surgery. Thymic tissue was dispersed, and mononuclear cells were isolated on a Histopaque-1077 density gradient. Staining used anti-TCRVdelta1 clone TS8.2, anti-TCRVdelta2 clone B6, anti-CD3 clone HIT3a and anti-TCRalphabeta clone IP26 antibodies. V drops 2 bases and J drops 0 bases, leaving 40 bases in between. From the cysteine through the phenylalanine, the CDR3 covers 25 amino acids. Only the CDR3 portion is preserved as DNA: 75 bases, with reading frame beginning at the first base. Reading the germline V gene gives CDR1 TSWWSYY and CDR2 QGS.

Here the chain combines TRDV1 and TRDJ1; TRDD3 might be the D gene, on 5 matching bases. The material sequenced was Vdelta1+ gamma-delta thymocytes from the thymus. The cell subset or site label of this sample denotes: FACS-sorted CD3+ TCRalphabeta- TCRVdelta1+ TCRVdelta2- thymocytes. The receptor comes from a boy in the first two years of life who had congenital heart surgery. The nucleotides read TGTGCTCTTGGGGAAGTATGCCTCACTACGTTACAAACTAGGGGAGACAGCTCGTACACCGATAAACTCATCTTT. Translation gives CALGEVCLTTLQTRGDSSYTDKLIF.